The 21 T cell receptor beta chains reported below all come from one sample, sequenced in a study of cytomegalovirus exposure and HLA in healthy donors. Both 60 Vbeta primers and 13 Jbeta primers went into the PCR. Generated by immunoSEQ multiplex PCR, the TCRdb table keeps only in-frame clones and is missing some. The sample yields some 59,000 clones, roughly 84% seen once. Specimen: PBMCs. The origin of the receptors is a woman aged 18-29 years in good health and CMV-seronegative.

The CDR3 region is CASSPRTGVGTEQFF. CDR3 in DNA: TGTGCCAGTAGTCCCCGGACAGGGGTAGGAACTGAGCAGTTCTTC. The gene calls are TRBV19 and TRBJ2-1, with 9 bases matching TRBD1. CDR3 length equals 15 residues. Germline CDR1 LNHDA, CDR2 SQIVND (reference sequence). V trimming: 5 bases; J trimming: 9 bases; junction bases outside the gene matches: 11.

The gene calls are TRBV19 and TRBJ2-3; 9 bases fit TRBD2. V lost 4 bases and J lost 2; bases outside the gene matches: 4. The CDR3 extends over 15 amino acids. Germline V gene data show CDR1 as LNHDA and CDR2 as SQIVND (reference sequence). This chain's CDR3 is CASSRLAGTTDTQYF. In DNA, the CDR3 is TGTGCCAGTAGTAGGCTAGCGGGAACCACAGATACGCAGTATTTT.

V usage is TRBV19 and J usage is TRBJ2-7, with 11 bases matching TRBD1. The CDR3 runs to 15 residues. The junction had 8 bases not matched to a gene; V was cut back by 4 bases and J by 6 bases. CDR1 LNHDA and CDR2 SQIVND come from the germline V gene (reference sequence). In nucleotides, the CDR3 is TGTGCCAGTAGTACGCCGGGGACAGGGGGGCTCGAGCAGTACTTC. This codes for CASSTPGTGGLEQYF.

The chain couples TRBV28 to TRBJ2-5; D not resolved. CDR3 size: 11 residues. The V gene lost 5 bases and the J gene lost 3 bases, with 4 bases spanning the gap. Germline CDR1 and CDR2: MDHEN and SYDVKM. For the CDR3, the DNA is TGTGCCAGCAGTCTAAAAGAGACCCAGTACTTC. Protein product: CASSLKETQYF.

The chain combines TRBV11-2 with TRBJ2-7; 10 bases line up with TRBD2. CDR3 length: 17 amino acids. Germline V gene lookup returns CDR1 SGHAT and CDR2 FQNNGV. V shed 5 bases, J shed 2 bases, and the junction held 12 bases outside the gene matches. In DNA, the CDR3 is TGTGCCAGCAGCCCCCCCGGACTAGCGGAAACAACCTACGAGCAGTACTTC. It encodes CASSPPGLAETTYEQYF.

The chain combines TRBV28 with TRBJ1-4; weak D call: TRBD1 (6 bases). Germline CDR1 MDHEN, CDR2 SYDVKM. Trimming took 1 base from V and 6 from J, leaving 24 bases between them. This CDR3 is built from 19 residues. The CDR3 nucleotides read TGTGCCAGCAGTTTATACAGGGTTTTGTCCGGATTGGGAGATGAAAAACTGTTTTTT. Translation gives CASSLYRVLSGLGDEKLFF.

This clone was recorded once. The rearrangement uses TRBV6-4 and TRBJ2-3; 8 bases line up with TRBD2. J lost 6 bases, V lost 0 bases, and 5 bases had no gene match. The CDR3 has 15 amino acids. The germline V gene encodes CDR1 MRHNA and CDR2 SNTAGT. Here the CDR3 reads CASSDSISGDDTQYF. Here the CDR3 DNA reads TGTGCCAGCAGTGACTCGATTAGCGGGGACGATACGCAGTATTTT.

This clone is a singleton in its sample. The rearrangement uses TRBV27 and TRBJ2-3; D is perhaps TRBD1 (5 bases). The germline gives CDR1 MNHEY, CDR2 SMNVEV (reference sequence). CDR3 length: 15 residues. V was shortened by 5 bases and J by 6 bases, with 18 bases between the two germline ends. The CDR3 nucleotides read TGTGCCAGCAGTCGTTATGGGGCCCGCATGGATACGCAGTATTTT. It encodes CASSRYGARMDTQYF.

This clone turned up a few times. The V gene is TRBV7-9, the J gene TRBJ2-1; D may be TRBD1 (6 bases). Germline loops: CDR1 SEHNR, CDR2 FQNEAQ (reference sequence). V was clipped by 1 base and J by 5 bases, with 15 bases between them. The CDR3 has 16 residues. The DNA of the CDR3 is TGTGCCAGCAGCTTAGAGGCAGGGGCTTGGCACAATGAGCAGTTCTTC. Protein product: CASSLEAGAWHNEQFF.

This sequence joins TRBV4-1 and TRBJ1-4; no firm D call. The germline V gene encodes CDR1 MGHRA and CDR2 YSYEKL. The length of the CDR3 is 16 residues. The V end was cut by 4 bases, the J end by 0 bases, with 12 bases between. CDR3 bases: TGCGCCAGCAGCCTATCGGCGGGAGCAACTAATGAAAAACTGTTTTTT. Protein sequence: CASSLSAGATNEKLFF.

CDR3 DNA sequence: TGTGCCAGCAGTGACCCTCCGACTAGCGGCTCAAAGCAGTTCTTC. It yields the protein CASSDPPTSGSKQFF. The V call is TRBV6-4, the J call TRBJ2-1; 9 bases map to TRBD2. This CDR3 has 15 amino acids. The junction had 10 bases not matched to a gene; V was cut back by 2 bases and J by 11 bases. Germline CDR1 MRHNA, CDR2 SNTAGT.

This clone was detected only once. The CDR3 sequence: CASSIPTSGSNEQFF. The CDR3 DNA reads as TGTGCCAGTAGTATTCCGACTAGCGGATCCAATGAGCAGTTCTTC. The rearrangement joins TRBV19 to TRBJ2-1, with TRBD2 identical over 9 bases. This CDR3 spans 15 amino acids. Trimming removed 3 bases from V and 6 bases from J; junction bases left unmatched: 6. Germline lookup yields CDR1 LNHDA and CDR2 SQIVND (reference sequence).

The chain uses TRBV2 and TRBJ2-4; D possibly corresponds to TRBD1 (5 bases). Per the germline V gene, CDR1 is SNHLY and CDR2 is FYNNEI. CDR3 length: 16 amino acids. V dropped 1 base and J dropped 9 bases, with 19 bases sitting between them. The CDR3 bases are TGTGCCAGCAGTGAAGGGTGGGCGGCCGACAGAATCATTCAGTACTTC. Its translation is CASSEGWAADRIIQYF.

V is TRBV14 and J is TRBJ1-1; no clear D gene. Trimming shortened V by 2 bases and J by 10 bases, and 23 bases separated the two germline ends. CDR1 SGHDN and CDR2 FVKESK come from the germline V gene. This CDR3 is 16 amino acids long. CDR3 coding DNA: TGTGCCAGCAGCCAAAACCCCCCGCCCACAGCCGAGGGAGCTTTCTTT. Translating it yields CASSQNPPPTAEGAFF.

The J gene is TRBJ1-2, the V gene TRBV7-9, with TRBD1 identical over 7 bases. In germline, CDR1 is SEHNR, CDR2 FQNEAQ (reference sequence). The ends lost 5 bases at V and 4 bases at J; junction bases unmatched: 7. The CDR3 sequence is 14 residues long. This chain's CDR3 is CASSTGQESYGYTF. The DNA of the CDR3 is TGTGCCAGCAGCACTGGACAGGAGAGCTATGGCTACACCTTC.

The chain links TRBV6-1 to TRBJ2-3; a possible D gene is TRBD2 (5 bases). Trimming took off 1 base at V and 6 bases at J, with 23 bases between the two ends. The CDR3 consists of 18 residues. Germline CDR1 MNHNS, CDR2 SASEGT. CDR3 sequence reads: CASSEDRRLGSGWDTQYF. The CDR3 bases are TGTGCCAGCAGTGAAGACCGACGGTTAGGCAGCGGATGGGATACGCAGTATTTT.

V is TRBV19 and J is TRBJ1-1; 7 nucleotides match TRBD1. Looked up from germline, CDR1 is LNHDA and CDR2 is SQIVND (reference sequence). CDR3 size: 13 residues. Trimming removed 5 bases from V and 1 base from J; junction bases left unmatched: 1. The CDR3 DNA is TGTGCCAGTAGTTGGACAGGGAACACTGAAGCTTTCTTT. Translating it yields CASSWTGNTEAFF.

V and J are TRBV6-5 and TRBJ1-1; D remains unclear. Trimming took off 7 bases at V and 5 bases at J, with 14 bases between the two ends. Germline V lookup: CDR1 MNHEY, CDR2 SVGAGI. The CDR3 is made up of 13 amino acids. CDR3 residues: CASNTALWTEAFF. The CDR3 DNA sequence: TGTGCCAGCAATACAGCCCTTTGGACTGAAGCTTTCTTT.

The chain uses TRBV7-3 and TRBJ1-6, with 7 nucleotides matching TRBD1. From germline, CDR1 is SGHTA and CDR2 FQGTGA. Germline trimming cut 5 bases from V and 5 bases from J; bases unmatched to any gene: 3. The CDR3 extends over 14 amino acids. Here the CDR3 reads CASSPGTDNSPLHF. CDR3 bases: TGTGCCAGCAGCCCAGGGACAGATAATTCACCCCTCCACTTT.

In this sample, this clone turned up a few times. The chain is built from TRBV7-3 and TRBJ2-2; no clear D. The CDR3 length is 14 residues. CDR1 SGHTA and CDR2 FQGTGA come from the germline V gene. Trimming stripped 2 bases from V and 4 bases from J, with 8 bases between. CDR3 loop: CASSLQPSTGELFF. The CDR3 DNA reads as TGTGCCAGCAGCTTACAACCTAGCACCGGGGAGCTGTTTTTT.

The chain has TRBV5-5 and TRBJ2-2, with 9 bases fitting TRBD2. Germline CDR1 and CDR2: SGHKS and YYEKEE (reference sequence). The J segment lost 8 bases and the V segment lost 2 bases, leaving 4 bases of the junction unmatched. The CDR3 runs 14 residues. CDR3 nucleotide sequence: TGTGCCAGCAGCTTTAGCGGGAGTATGGGGGAGCTGTTTTTT. This gives the protein CASSFSGSMGELFF.